Listed here is a single TCR beta chain. This sample stems from a study of CD8 T cells in Susac syndrome. The ends lost 1 base at V and 5 bases at J; junction bases unmatched: 5. Germline values: CDR1 SGHTA, CDR2 FQGNSA. This CDR3 comprises 15 residues. Random-hexamer reverse transcription was applied to roughly 0.5 to 1 ug RNA. TCRdb re-called the immunoSEQ multiplex PCR reads through MiXCR, storing one row per CDR3 protein. The data contain roughly 120,000 distinct CDR3 sequences, about 95% of them singletons. This TCR was recovered from a human donor in good health. Sequenced input: CD4+ T cells from PBMCs. The rearrangement joins TRBV7-2 to TRBJ2-5; TRBD1 aligns across 9 bases. In nucleotides, the CDR3 is TGTGCCAGCAGCTTAGGACAGGGGGGGTGGGAGACCCAGTACTTC. This encodes CASSLGQGGWETQYF.